This TCR beta chain was identified in a study of CD8 T cells in ankylosing spondylitis. The germline V gene encodes CDR1 MNHEY and CDR2 SMNVEV (reference sequence). There are 14 residues in the CDR3. V lost 7 bases to trimming and J lost 10 bases, with 20 bases between them. This clonotype was detected ten times or more. Its antigen is undetermined. Quantitative 5'-RACE with molecular barcodes generated TCR beta libraries. Each CDR3 protein gets one entry after TCRdb re-called the 5' RACE reads with MiXCR. The top ten clones hold 9% to 15% of a sample with about 130,000 distinct CDR3 sequences, about 6.5% of them seen once. Findings and limits, study-wide: Typical of ankylosing spondylitis blood, it appeared, was a TCR beta motif of several highly homologous variants. Clones linked with disease were CD8+ and fairly uncommon in the peripheral blood.

This sequence was found in a male donor with ankylosing spondylitis or in good health (not recorded which). The specimen sequenced was blood, either unsorted or a sorted T cell fraction (not recorded which). V and J are TRBV27 and TRBJ1-5; D might be TRBD1 (5 bases). DNA of the CDR3: TGTGCCAGCACCCCACGCCGGGGCGGGGGACCCCAGCATTTT. This translates into CASTPRRGGGPQHF.